This paragraph reports one TCR beta chain. Its antigen is still unknown. TRBV12-4/TRBJ1-2 clonotypes were amplified with adaptor-ligated barcode primers. MiXCR, applied by TCRdb to the multiplex PCR reads, yields one record per CDR3 protein. The repertoire has around 700 distinct CDR3 sequences, 13% to 15% of them found once; the top ten carry 21%. Overall study findings and caveats: About an eighth of tumor Treg sequences matched naive CD4+ cells.

This CDR3 spans 13 amino acids. The V and J ends lost 3 bases and 6 bases respectively, with 11 bases between them. CD25-based Treg depletion was applied to purified naive CD4+ T cells. This clonotype originated in a female donor with breast cancer. Material for sequencing was naive CD4+ T cells sorted from blood. Subset noted: naive CD4+ T cells, CD4+CD45RA+CD25-. The V gene is TRBV12-3 or TRBV12-4, the J gene TRBJ1-2, with D possibly being TRBD1 (5 bases). CDR3 in amino acids: CASSFEGINGYTF. CDR3 in DNA: TGTGCCAGCAGTTTTGAGGGGATTAATGGCTACACCTTC.